A selection of T cell receptor beta chains follows, all from one sample in a study of blood T cell repertoires in COVID-19. Using immunoSEQ multiplex PCR, the repertoire was profiled, and TCRdb retains in-frame clones only, with some absent. The table lists roughly 160,000 clones, over 70% of them singletons, with around 5.3% in the top ten. The sequencing sample was made of PBMCs or T cells enriched from blood (not recorded which). The receptors were sampled from a woman aged 40 to 49 with acute COVID-19. Both conserved end residues are part of each CDR3. Each record gives: clone size, D gene, V gene, J gene, CDR3 DNA, CDR3 protein. D genes are given only for firm matches. Clone size appears in some rows only: once, few, many, or a class for an expanded clone.

clone size: .
D gene: .
V gene: TRBV13
J gene: TRBJ2-1
CDR3 DNA: TGTGCCAGCAGCCCGGACAGTACCTACAATGAGCAGTTCTTC
CDR3 protein: CASSPDSTYNEQFF

clone size: .
D gene: .
V gene: TRBV5-1
J gene: TRBJ1-2
CDR3 DNA: TGCGCCAGCAGCTTGGGACAGCCTCCTAACTATGGCTACACCTTC
CDR3 protein: CASSLGQPPNYGYTF

clone size: .
D gene: TRBD2
V gene: TRBV7-9
J gene: TRBJ2-3
CDR3 DNA: TGTGCCAGCAGACTAGCGGAAGGCACAGATACGCAGTATTTT
CDR3 protein: CASRLAEGTDTQYF

clone size: .
D gene: .
V gene: TRBV3-1/TRBV3-2
J gene: TRBJ2-7
CDR3 DNA: TGTGCCAGCTCTCGGAGACAGCCCTACGAGCAGTACTTC
CDR3 protein: CASSRRQPYEQYF

clone size: .
D gene: .
V gene: TRBV10-3
J gene: TRBJ1-1
CDR3 DNA: TGTGCCATCAGTGAAGAGGGAGACACTGAAGCTTTCTTT
CDR3 protein: CAISEEGDTEAFF

clone size: once
D gene: TRBD2
V gene: TRBV9
J gene: TRBJ2-1
CDR3 DNA: TGTGCCAGCAGCGCCCGGGGGACGGGAGGGCCATACAATGAGCAGTTCTTC
CDR3 protein: CASSARGTGGPYNEQFF

clone size: .
D gene: .
V gene: TRBV27
J gene: TRBJ2-2
CDR3 DNA: TGTGCCAGCAGAACACCTGCGAACACCGGGGAGCTGTTTTTT
CDR3 protein: CASRTPANTGELFF

clone size: .
D gene: .
V gene: TRBV5-1
J gene: TRBJ1-1
CDR3 DNA: TGCGCCAGCAGCTTGGAGGGGACAAGGAACACTGAAGCTTTCTTT
CDR3 protein: CASSLEGTRNTEAFF

clone size: .
D gene: .
V gene: TRBV20-1
J gene: TRBJ1-2
CDR3 DNA: TGCAGTGCTACTGACACAGGGATGGTCTATGGCTACACCTTC
CDR3 protein: CSATDTGMVYGYTF

clone size: .
D gene: .
V gene: TRBV5-4
J gene: TRBJ2-1
CDR3 DNA: TGTGCCAGCAGCTCGACCCAGGGAAGTCGAGTTGAGCAGTTCTTC
CDR3 protein: CASSSTQGSRVEQFF

clone size: .
D gene: TRBD2
V gene: TRBV2
J gene: TRBJ2-3
CDR3 DNA: TGTGCCAGCACCGGTCTAGCGGTTAGCACAGATACGCAGTATTTT
CDR3 protein: CASTGLAVSTDTQYF

clone size: .
D gene: .
V gene: TRBV11-2
J gene: TRBJ2-5
CDR3 DNA: TGTGCCAGCAGCTTATACGGGGATCGGGCGGAGACCCAGTACTTC
CDR3 protein: CASSLYGDRAETQYF

clone size: once
D gene: .
V gene: TRBV13
J gene: TRBJ1-1
CDR3 DNA: TGTGCCAGCAGCTACGAGGTCGCTGAAGCTTTCTTT
CDR3 protein: CASSYEVAEAFF

clone size: .
D gene: .
V gene: TRBV5-6
J gene: TRBJ1-3
CDR3 DNA: TGTGCCAGCAGCTTGGGCGACGGGGGAAACACCATATATTTT
CDR3 protein: CASSLGDGGNTIYF

clone size: .
D gene: .
V gene: TRBV15
J gene: TRBJ2-1
CDR3 DNA: TGTGCCACCAGCAGAGATTTAGCGCAGAGCTCCTACAATGAGCAGTTCTTC
CDR3 protein: CATSRDLAQSSYNEQFF

clone size: .
D gene: TRBD2
V gene: TRBV2
J gene: TRBJ2-2
CDR3 DNA: TGTGCCAGCCTGGGGACTAGCGGGACCGGGGAGCTGTTTTTT
CDR3 protein: CASLGTSGTGELFF

clone size: .
D gene: TRBD1
V gene: TRBV18
J gene: TRBJ1-1
CDR3 DNA: TGTGCCAGCTCACAACAGGGGGGGGACACTGAAGCTTTCTTT
CDR3 protein: CASSQQGGDTEAFF

clone size: .
D gene: TRBD2
V gene: TRBV11-3
J gene: TRBJ2-1
CDR3 DNA: TGTGCCAGCAGCCTGGGACTAGCCACCAACAATGAGCAGTTCTTC
CDR3 protein: CASSLGLATNNEQFF

clone size: .
D gene: .
V gene: TRBV2
J gene: TRBJ2-5
CDR3 DNA: TGTGCCAGCAGTGAGCGGGCTAGCGACGGGGAGACCCAGTACTTC
CDR3 protein: CASSERASDGETQYF

clone size: .
D gene: TRBD2
V gene: TRBV27
J gene: TRBJ2-3
CDR3 DNA: TGTGCCAGCAGTCCGAAGCCCCCGGGACTAGCGGGAGCTTGGGCAGATACGCAGTATTTT
CDR3 protein: CASSPKPPGLAGAWADTQYF

clone size: .
D gene: .
V gene: TRBV11-3
J gene: TRBJ2-3
CDR3 DNA: TGTGCCAGCAGCCCGCAAGGGGGAGATACGCAGTATTTT
CDR3 protein: CASSPQGGDTQYF

clone size: .
D gene: TRBD2
V gene: TRBV7-9
J gene: TRBJ2-1
CDR3 DNA: TGTGCCAGCAGCTTAGCCCCTAGCGGGAGCTCCTACAATGAGCAGTTCTTC
CDR3 protein: CASSLAPSGSSYNEQFF

clone size: .
D gene: TRBD1
V gene: TRBV2
J gene: TRBJ1-1
CDR3 DNA: TGTGCCAGCAGTCAGGGGGGCGTTACTGAAGCTTTCTTT
CDR3 protein: CASSQGGVTEAFF

clone size: .
D gene: .
V gene: TRBV9
J gene: TRBJ1-1
CDR3 DNA: TGTGCCAGCAGCGTAGACCAGGGGAACACTGAAGCTTTCTTT
CDR3 protein: CASSVDQGNTEAFF

clone size: once
D gene: .
V gene: TRBV12-3/TRBV12-4
J gene: TRBJ2-7
CDR3 DNA: TGTGCCAGCAGCTTTGGGCCCCTGTACGAGCAGTACTTC
CDR3 protein: CASSFGPLYEQYF

clone size: .
D gene: .
V gene: TRBV7-3
J gene: TRBJ2-7
CDR3 DNA: TGTGCCAGCAGCGTGCCGACTATTAGGACCACCTACGAGCAGTACTTC
CDR3 protein: CASSVPTIRTTYEQYF

clone size: .
D gene: TRBD2
V gene: TRBV5-4
J gene: TRBJ2-3
CDR3 DNA: TGTGCCAGCAGCTGGACTAGCGGGAGCGCAGATACGCAGTATTTT
CDR3 protein: CASSWTSGSADTQYF

clone size: .
D gene: .
V gene: TRBV9
J gene: TRBJ2-5
CDR3 DNA: TGTGCCAGCAGCGTACAGGCAATACCAGAGACCCAGTACTTC
CDR3 protein: CASSVQAIPETQYF

clone size: .
D gene: TRBD1
V gene: TRBV15
J gene: TRBJ1-2
CDR3 DNA: TGTGCCACCAGCAGAGTCGGGGGACAGGGTACCTATGGCTACACCTTC
CDR3 protein: CATSRVGGQGTYGYTF

clone size: few
D gene: .
V gene: TRBV7-7
J gene: TRBJ1-1
CDR3 DNA: TGTGCTAGCAGCCGATTCGAAGGAACAACGGGTACTGAAGCTTTCTTT
CDR3 protein: CASSRFEGTTGTEAFF

clone size: .
D gene: TRBD1
V gene: TRBV7-3
J gene: TRBJ2-2
CDR3 DNA: TGTGCCAGCAGGACCGGGACAGGATCCACCGGGGAGCTGTTTTTT
CDR3 protein: CASRTGTGSTGELFF

clone size: .
D gene: TRBD2
V gene: TRBV5-8
J gene: TRBJ2-1
CDR3 DNA: TGTGCCAGCAGCTTGGGATGGACTAGCGGGAGGTACAATGAGCAGTTCTTC
CDR3 protein: CASSLGWTSGRYNEQFF

clone size: .
D gene: TRBD2
V gene: TRBV4-1
J gene: TRBJ2-3
CDR3 DNA: TGCGCCAGCAGCCAGGCTACTAGCGGGAGCCACACAGATACGCAGTATTTT
CDR3 protein: CASSQATSGSHTDTQYF

clone size: .
D gene: TRBD1
V gene: TRBV6-5
J gene: TRBJ1-4
CDR3 DNA: TGTGCCAGCAGTCGCACAGGGGGCGTTGAAAAACTGTTTTTT
CDR3 protein: CASSRTGGVEKLFF

clone size: .
D gene: .
V gene: TRBV21-1
J gene: TRBJ1-6
CDR3 DNA: TGTGCCCCGATGCCACAGAATAATTCACCCCTCCACTTT
CDR3 protein: CAPMPQNNSPLHF

clone size: once
D gene: TRBD1
V gene: TRBV11-2
J gene: TRBJ2-5
CDR3 DNA: TGTGCCAGCAGCACCCAGGGGGACGGGACCCAGTACTTC
CDR3 protein: CASSTQGDGTQYF

clone size: .
D gene: .
V gene: TRBV4-1
J gene: TRBJ2-3
CDR3 DNA: TGCGCCAGCAGTCACGACCGGGACTCTTTCACAGATACGCAGTATTTT
CDR3 protein: CASSHDRDSFTDTQYF

clone size: .
D gene: TRBD1
V gene: TRBV18
J gene: TRBJ2-1
CDR3 DNA: TGTGCCAGCTCACTCTTAAACAGGGGGTCCTACAATGAGCAGTTCTTC
CDR3 protein: CASSLLNRGSYNEQFF

clone size: .
D gene: TRBD1
V gene: TRBV5-1
J gene: TRBJ2-2
CDR3 DNA: TGCGCCAGCAGCTCCGGGACAGGGACCAACGCCGGGGAGCTGTTTTTT
CDR3 protein: CASSSGTGTNAGELFF

clone size: .
D gene: TRBD2
V gene: TRBV24-1
J gene: TRBJ2-5
CDR3 DNA: TGTGCCACCAGTAGTAGCGGGAGGGCCTATCAAGAGACCCAGTACTTC
CDR3 protein: CATSSSGRAYQETQYF

clone size: .
D gene: TRBD2
V gene: TRBV4-2
J gene: TRBJ2-3
CDR3 DNA: TGTGCCAGCAGCCAGGGCCAGACTAGCGGGAGGGCCGCAGATACGCAGTATTTT
CDR3 protein: CASSQGQTSGRAADTQYF